This TCR beta chain was observed in a study of T-cell memory formation after mild COVID-19 (dated by TCRdb to the early 2020s). As for the study more broadly: TCR sequence clusters from the two donors were largely donor specific. T-cell clones expanding and contracting after mild COVID-19 in two donors were tracked by longitudinal TCRalpha and TCRbeta repertoire sequencing. Two young, previously healthy adult volunteers, one female and one male, were included in the cohort. Here is what the overall study found, with its caveats: SARS-CoV-2 specificity of the second-wave clones peaking on day 37 was not confirmed. Contracting CD4+ clones were found mainly in CM and EM memory subsets, while CD8+ clones were enriched in EMRA. Some responding clones were detected in pre-infection memory, suggesting pre-existing cross-reactive memory T cells joined the SARS-CoV-2 response. Clones contracting from day 15 to 85 had balanced CD4/CD8 phenotypes, while a second wave expanding from day 15 to 37 was biased towards CD4+. The study covered only a couple of mild cases, and larger cohorts including severe cases with pre-infection samples were considered necessary.

This clonotype was detected many times. There is no known antigen for this receptor. No base qualities exist here, and no much larger clone lies one base off it. TCRdb records Illumina NovaSeq 6000 as the sequencer. Using 5'RACE with constant-segment primers, TCRalpha and TCRbeta cDNA libraries were constructed, with sample barcodes and unique molecular identifiers added in the process. RNA was extracted from every sample with Trizol reagent. The libraries were amplified in two PCR steps, and the second step added a second sample barcode and Illumina TruSeq adapters. The libraries were sequenced on an Illumina NovaSeq using 2 x 150 bp paired-end reads. The paper's processing steps were these. The reads were demultiplexed and collapsed into UMI-guided consensus sequences using migec v1.2.7. Using mixcr v2.1.11, the UMI consensuses were aligned to TRA and TRB V and J templates and assembled into clonotypes. A clonotype was counted as expanded or contracted only when both edgeR and NoisET called the clonotype significant, with the noise models trained on biological replicates. For edgeR calls, the cutoffs were a false discovery rate-adjusted p below 0.01 and a log2 fold-change threshold of 1. As an exploratory analysis of dynamics, PCA with hierarchical clustering was applied to max-normalized trajectories of the 1000 most abundant clonotypes. Separately sequenced CD4+ and CD8+ repertoires were used to assign the CD4 or CD8 phenotype of responding clones. Clones were called with MiXCR by TCRdb after fastp trimmed the public reads at Q25, and only in-frame beta chains were retained. Entries are consolidated by CDR3 protein sequence, retaining the most common genes and DNA. These V and J calls are TCRdb output, not the study's own analysis. This sample gives 270,000 or so distinct CDR3 sequences in total; more than 15% of them show up just once. Of the sample, 23% is held by the ten largest clones.

PBMCs were isolated by Ficoll-Paque density gradient centrifugation. Clipping removes 5 bases from V and 1 base from J, with 13 as the unmatched junction base count. The germline V gene encodes CDR1 SGHRS and CDR2 YFSETQ. The CDR3 spans 17 residues, from the cysteine through the phenylalanine. The entry retains the CDR3 DNA only, 51 bases that are in frame from base 1. Sequencing was performed on PBMCs or a T cell subset sorted from them (not recorded which). The clonotype originates from a man between 18 and 29 years old who had mild COVID-19 (a few samples of this study predate the infection). The sample titles of this study are shuffled in the database, so cell type and time point are left out; the donor was told from shared clones. The chain is encoded by TRBV5-1 joined to TRBJ2-7; the junction holds 9 bases that match TRBD1. The CDR3 in this case is CASSPGTGSFQSYEQYF. The nucleotides are TGCGCCAGCAGTCCCGGGACAGGGTCTTTCCAATCCTACGAGCAGTACTTC.